This T cell receptor (beta chain) was recovered during a study of early T cells in non-severe SARS-CoV-2 infection. The table lists this clonotype with many counts. Unique molecular identifiers tagged individual cDNA molecules. TCRdb reprocessed the 5' RACE reads with MiXCR, giving one entry per CDR3 protein. The top ten clones hold 0.6% to 0.75% of a sample with around 25,000 distinct CDR3 sequences, over 2.5% of them seen once. The source is an adult who was a healthcare worker with PCR-confirmed SARS-CoV-2 infection or an uninfected control (not recorded which). The sample consisted of whole blood.

The DNA of the CDR3 is TGTGCCAGCAGTCGGAGACTAGCGGGGGGGGAGAATGAGCAGTTCTTC. Translated: CASSRRLAGGENEQFF. The chain recombines TRBV5-4 with TRBJ2-1; 14 bases match TRBD2. From germline, CDR1 is SGHNT and CDR2 YYREEE (reference sequence). V lost 5 bases and J lost 7; bases outside the gene matches: 8. The CDR3 sequence is 16 residues long.